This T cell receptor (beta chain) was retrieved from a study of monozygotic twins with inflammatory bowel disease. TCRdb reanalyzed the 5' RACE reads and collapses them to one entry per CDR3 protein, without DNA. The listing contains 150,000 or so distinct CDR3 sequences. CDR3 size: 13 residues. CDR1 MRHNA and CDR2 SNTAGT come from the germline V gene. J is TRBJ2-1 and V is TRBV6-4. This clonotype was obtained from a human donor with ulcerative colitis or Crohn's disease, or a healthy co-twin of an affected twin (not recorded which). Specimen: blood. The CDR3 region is CASSPDLYNEQFF.